These 28 T cell receptor beta chains were sequenced from one sample in a study of identical twins. One entry per CDR3 protein, called by TCRdb with MiXCR from the 5' RACE reads. The sample shows around 230,000 distinct CDR3 sequences, roughly 10% of them seen only once. Sequenced: memory (CD45RO+) T cells sorted from blood. These receptors originate from a woman younger than 30 in good health.

At least ten counts were recorded for this clonotype. The chain has TRBV11-3 and TRBJ2-1; D not certain. CDR3 size: 11 residues. From germline, CDR1 is SGHNT and CDR2 YENEEA. Trimming pared 1 base from V and 12 bases from J, leaving 7 bases between. The CDR3: CASSLAVGQFF. The DNA of the CDR3 is TGTGCCAGCAGCTTAGCGGTGGGGCAGTTCTTC.

This chain uses TRBV6-1 with TRBJ2-1; no clear D. V shed 7 bases and J shed 7 bases, with 14 bases lying between them. The CDR3 runs to 13 residues. CDR1 MNHNS and CDR2 SASEGT come from the germline V gene. The CDR3 sequence: CASKVGRGNEQFF. CDR3 coding DNA: TGTGCCAGCAAGGTTGGACGTGGGAATGAGCAGTTCTTC.

This clonotype was counted between two and nine times. The rearrangement uses TRBV20-1 and TRBJ2-5, with 9 bases matching TRBD1. Germline CDR1 reads DFQATT; CDR2 reads SNEGSKA (reference sequence). J gave up 4 bases and V 6 bases, and 9 bases lay outside the gene matches. The CDR3 is 14 residues long. Here the CDR3 reads CSARGQGNSETQYF. Written as DNA, the CDR3 is TGCAGTGCCAGGGGACAGGGCAATTCAGAGACCCAGTACTTC.

This clonotype was seen many times. CDR3: CSAGDGQGWEQYF. The DNA for the CDR3 is TGCAGTGCTGGGGACGGACAGGGATGGGAGCAGTACTTC. The genes are TRBV20-1 and TRBJ2-7; the match to TRBD1 covers 8 bases. The CDR3 runs 13 residues. CDR1 and CDR2 (germline): DFQATT, SNEGSKA (reference sequence). V was pared by 5 bases and J by 7 bases, with 10 bases of the junction left unmatched.

This clonotype was seen ten or more times. This rearrangement joins TRBV12-3 or TRBV12-4 to TRBJ2-2, with TRBD1 matching 9 bases. This CDR3 has 18 residues. V lost 6 bases and J lost 5; bases outside the gene matches: 16. For the CDR3, the DNA is TGTGCCAGCAGGCCCGGGACCAAACAGGGGGCGAGGACCGGGGAGCTGTTTTTT. It encodes CASRPGTKQGARTGELFF.

This clonotype was recorded a few times. The gene calls are TRBV7-2 and TRBJ1-1; no clear D. Looked up from germline, CDR1 is SGHTA and CDR2 is FQGNSA. Trimming stripped 4 bases from V and 4 bases from J, with 7 bases between. The CDR3 runs 12 residues. The CDR3 region is CASSSRFTEAFF. For the CDR3, the DNA is TGTGCCAGCAGCTCTAGATTCACTGAAGCTTTCTTT.

This clonotype came up many times. This rearrangement joins TRBV5-1 to TRBJ2-7, with 9 bases matching TRBD1. Trimming took 1 base from V and 5 from J; bases not matched to a gene: 7. Germline CDR1 and CDR2: SGHRS and YFSETQ. There are 15 residues in the CDR3. DNA for the CDR3: TGCGCCAGCAGCTTGCGGGGACAGGGTGCCGACGAGCAGTACTTC. Residues: CASSLRGQGADEQYF.

This clonotype was observed a few times. The chain recombines TRBV3-1 with TRBJ2-7, with no clear D. This CDR3 has 13 amino acids. V lost 5 bases, J lost 2 bases, and 10 bases lay in between. From germline, CDR1 is LGHDT and CDR2 YNNKEL (reference sequence). The CDR3 DNA follows: TGTGCCAGCAGCTCTCGGGTCCCCTACGAGCAGTACTTC. This gives the protein CASSSRVPYEQYF.

The chain joins TRBV5-1 to TRBJ2-5, with a weak D call TRBD1 (7 bases). The CDR3 totals 14 residues. Trimming stripped 4 bases from V and 5 bases from J, with 15 bases between. Per the germline V gene, CDR1 is SGHRS and CDR2 is YFSETQ. The chain's CDR3 is CASSPGGSEETQYF. The CDR3 DNA is TGCGCCAGCAGCCCAGGGGGGTCGGAGGAGACCCAGTACTTC.

This clonotype was detected many times. The rearrangement uses TRBV7-2 and TRBJ2-7, with 9 bases lining up with TRBD2. CDR1 is SGHTA, CDR2 FQGNSA, per germline. The CDR3 contains 13 residues. J gave up 10 bases and V 1 base, and 5 bases lay outside the gene matches. The CDR3 coding sequence is TGTGCCAGCAGCTTAGAGGCGGGAGGGTCCCAGTACTTC. Protein product: CASSLEAGGSQYF.

This clonotype was observed many times. V usage is TRBV5-1 and J usage is TRBJ1-1; 8 positions match TRBD1. Losses at the gene ends were 4 bases for V and 3 bases for J; bases not matched to a gene: 5. Germline-derived CDR1 and CDR2 are SGHRS and YFSETQ. The CDR3 length is 14 residues. This chain's CDR3 is CASSKTGEDTEAFF. Here the CDR3 DNA reads TGCGCCAGCAGCAAGACAGGGGAGGACACTGAAGCTTTCTTT.

The chain uses TRBV7-9 and TRBJ2-1; D is undetermined. Germline V CDR1 and CDR2: SEHNR, FQNEAQ (reference sequence). Trimming cost V 5 bases and J 4 bases, with 15 bases left between them. There are 15 residues in the CDR3. CDR3: CASSLQGPIYNEQFF. For the CDR3, the DNA is TGTGCCAGCAGCCTGCAAGGTCCGATATACAATGAGCAGTTCTTC.

The chain recombines TRBV20-1 with TRBJ2-1, with 8 bases fitting TRBD2. With 0 bases clipped from V and 7 bases from J, the junction kept 8 bases outside the gene matches. This CDR3 has 15 residues. Germline lookup yields CDR1 DFQATT and CDR2 SNEGSKA (reference sequence). CDR3 in amino acids: CSARDLEREMNEQFF. In nucleotides, the CDR3 is TGCAGTGCTAGAGATCTGGAGCGGGAGATGAATGAGCAGTTCTTC.

The V gene is TRBV7-8, the J gene TRBJ2-5; D is possibly TRBD2 (5 bases). Trimming removed 3 bases at V and 1 base at J, with 9 bases between. The CDR3 spans 14 residues. The germline CDR1 and CDR2 sequences are SGHVS and FQNEAQ. The DNA of the CDR3 is TGTGCCAGCAGCTTTGGAGGAATCCAAGAGACCCAGTACTTC. Translated: CASSFGGIQETQYF.

This clonotype was observed many times. The V gene is TRBV14, the J gene TRBJ2-1, with D unclear. The ends were cut back, 3 bases at V and 0 bases at J, with 12 bases in the middle. This CDR3 comprises 16 residues. Germline values: CDR1 SGHDN, CDR2 FVKESK. The CDR3 reads CASSQIAPSSYNEQFF. DNA of the CDR3: TGTGCCAGCAGCCAGATCGCCCCGAGCTCCTACAATGAGCAGTTCTTC.

The rearrangement links TRBV6-2 or TRBV6-3 to TRBJ1-1; no clear D gene. This CDR3 region has 13 residues. The ends were cut back, 2 bases at V and 8 bases at J, with 12 bases in the middle. Germline V CDR1 and CDR2: MNHEY, SVGEGT. CDR3: CASSYGRTGEAFF. CDR3 sequence (DNA): TGTGCCAGCAGTTACGGGCGAACCGGGGAAGCTTTCTTT.

The chain uses TRBV27 and TRBJ1-2, with TRBD1 as a possible D gene (5 bases). V was shortened by 5 bases and J by 2 bases, with 12 bases between the two germline ends. The CDR3 is 14 amino acids. Germline V gene data show CDR1 as MNHEY and CDR2 as SMNVEV (reference sequence). CDR3 DNA: TGTGCCAGCAGTCGATTGGACACCAACTATGGCTACACCTTC. Translated, it gives CASSRLDTNYGYTF.

This clonotype showed up just a few times. V is TRBV7-2 and J is TRBJ2-1, with 10 bases that match TRBD2. This CDR3 is built from 15 residues. CDR1 and CDR2 from the germline V gene are SGHTA and FQGNSA. The trim removed 4 bases at V and 6 bases at J, leaving 6 bases unmatched. CDR3 DNA sequence: TGTGCCAGCAGCTATAAGCGGGAGGGGTTCAATGAGCAGTTCTTC. Translated: CASSYKREGFNEQFF. Combining the CDR3 with reference TRBV7-2 and TRBJ2-1 gives the whole variable domain GAGVSQSPSNKVTEKGKDVELRCDPISGHTALYWYRQSLGQGLEFLIYFQGNSAPDKSGLPSDRFSAERTGGSVSTLTIQRTQQEDSAVYLCASSYKREGFNEQFFGPGTRLTVL.

This sequence joins TRBV3-1 and TRBJ2-5; D remains ambiguous. Per the germline V gene, CDR1 is LGHDT and CDR2 is YNNKEL (reference sequence). Trimming removed 2 bases at V and 6 bases at J, with 13 bases between. This CDR3 has 14 amino acids. The chain's CDR3 is CASSQTTGSKTQYF. The CDR3 DNA sequence: TGTGCCAGCAGCCAAACTACGGGCTCGAAGACCCAGTACTTC.

This clonotype was counted between two and nine times. CDR3 coding DNA: TGCGCCAGCAGCTTGGAGGGACGACATATTCAGTACTTC. Translating gives CASSLEGRHIQYF. The rearrangement uses TRBV5-1 and TRBJ2-4, with D perhaps given as TRBD1 or TRBD2 (5 bases each). The CDR3 totals 13 residues. Germline loops: CDR1 SGHRS, CDR2 YFSETQ. V was clipped by 0 bases and J by 10 bases, with 11 bases between them.

This clonotype was picked up a small number of times. The V and J genes are TRBV20-1 and TRBJ2-7, with 7 bases fitting TRBD1. The CDR3 runs 13 residues. The ends lost 4 bases at V and 5 bases at J; junction bases unmatched: 8. Germline values: CDR1 DFQATT, CDR2 SNEGSKA (reference sequence). CDR3: CSATSGTEDEQYF. DNA for the CDR3: TGCAGTGCTACCTCCGGGACAGAAGACGAGCAGTACTTC.

This clonotype came up a few times. The chain is built from TRBV20-1 and TRBJ2-1; 8 nucleotides match TRBD2. CDR1 and CDR2 (germline): DFQATT, SNEGSKA (reference sequence). V was pared by 6 bases and J by 3 bases, with 16 bases of the junction left unmatched. This CDR3 spans 17 amino acids. The CDR3, as DNA: TGCAGTGCCATCAAGGAACTAGCGGAGGACTTCTACAATGAGCAGTTCTTC. This codes for CSAIKELAEDFYNEQFF.

This clonotype was counted a few times. The V call is TRBV20-1, the J call TRBJ2-4; 10 positions match TRBD2. CDR1 and CDR2 (germline): DFQATT, SNEGSKA (reference sequence). This CDR3 is 12 amino acids long. J lost 14 bases, V lost 1 base, and 5 bases had no gene match. Here the CDR3 reads CSARGLAGVEYF. The CDR3 bases are TGCAGTGCTAGAGGTCTAGCGGGAGTGGAGTACTTC.

This chain uses TRBV30 with TRBJ2-7, with 8 bases aligning to TRBD2. CDR1 and CDR2 (germline): GTSNPN, SVGIG (reference sequence). Unmatched junction bases numbered 9, after V lost 2 bases and J lost 6 bases. There are 14 residues in the CDR3. The CDR3 sequence is CAWSRAGVASEQYF. The CDR3 DNA follows: TGTGCCTGGAGTCGAGCGGGAGTAGCGTCCGAGCAGTACTTC.

In its sample, this clonotype was seen a few times. The CDR3 nucleotides are TGCAGCGTCGTACGGGACCTCGCCGGGGAGCTGTTTTTT. Protein: CSVVRDLAGELFF. The rearrangement links TRBV29-1 to TRBJ2-2; D is tentatively TRBD1 or TRBD2 (5 bases each). Germline-derived CDR1 and CDR2 are SQVTM and ANQGSEA. The CDR3 has 13 amino acids. V was cut by 6 bases and J by 6 bases, with 14 bases left in between.

This clonotype turned up a few times. The rearrangement joins TRBV27 to TRBJ2-5, with 8 bases that match TRBD1. Germline lookup yields CDR1 MNHEY and CDR2 SMNVEV (reference sequence). V shed 4 bases and J 8 bases; nucleotides not matched to a gene: 12. This CDR3 has 15 residues. The CDR3 here is CASSSTQGAPRTQYF. CDR3 nucleotide sequence: TGTGCCAGCAGTTCTACTCAGGGGGCCCCCCGAACCCAGTACTTC.

This clonotype has more than one count but fewer than ten. The V call is TRBV7-2, the J call TRBJ2-7; D unresolved. V lost 5 bases and J lost 5, with 10 bases in between. Germline lookup yields CDR1 SGHTA and CDR2 FQGNSA. The CDR3 totals 12 residues. In DNA, the CDR3 is TGTGCCAGCAGCGCAACAAAGGACGAGCAGTACTTC. It translates to CASSATKDEQYF.

For this clonotype: A read error may be the cause here, since a much bigger clone is one base away. The V and J genes are TRBV20-1 and TRBJ2-1, with 9 positions matching TRBD2. Germline V CDR1 and CDR2: DFQATT, SNEGSKA (reference sequence). The junction had 13 bases not matched to a gene; V was cut back by 4 bases and J by 9 bases. The length of the CDR3 is 15 residues. CDR3 DNA sequence: TGCAGTGCTAACTGGGCGGGGGGGGCCGGCGGTGAGCAGTTCTTC. Amino acid sequence: CSANWAGGAGGEQFF.